This TCR beta chain was sequenced in a study of T cell responses to AZD1222 COVID-19 vaccine. Study findings and constraints: At 160-218 and 743-854, vaccine-associated CD4 TCRs were dominant, and they spanned spike. Females outnumbered males among donors, who were mostly white British; clonal diversity was possibly underestimated.

Germline V gives CDR1 LNHDA, CDR2 SQIVND (reference sequence). The CDR3 is made up of 12 amino acids. The V end lost 10 bases, the J end lost 5 bases, and 14 bases lay between the germline ends. TCRdb's table, derived via immunoSEQ multiplex PCR, lists solely in-frame clones and lacks some. There are about 130,000 clones in the sample; 75% to 90% occur only once, and approximately 1.7% lies in the top ten. The sample holds a few counts of this clone. Its antigen is still unknown. The source material was peripheral blood, sampled on day 0 of AZD1222 vaccination. The chain has TRBV19 and TRBJ1-2; D is ambiguous. The clonotype was recovered from an adult in good health. CDR3 nucleotide sequence: TGTGCCACCCGCAGACTGGGGTATGGCTACACCTTC. Residues: CATRRLGYGYTF. Full variable domain (rest looked up from reference TRBV19 and TRBJ1-2): DGGITQSPKYLFRKEGQNVTLSCEQNLNHDAMYWYRQDPGQGLRLIYYSQIVNDFQKGDIAEGYSVSREKKESFPLTVTSAQKNPTAFYLCATRRLGYGYTFGSGTRLTVV.